Listed here are 25 T cell receptor beta chains from one sample, sequenced in a study of blood T cell repertoires in COVID-19. Repertoires were generated with immunoSEQ multiplex PCR, while TCRdb's copy carries only in-frame clones and drops some. In the table there are tens of thousands of clones, roughly 74% of which are singletons. Sequenced: peripheral blood. The receptors originated from a human donor in a cohort sampled during active COVID-19.

V gene TRBV27 combines with J gene TRBJ1-2; D gene uncertain. The germline V gene has CDR1 MNHEY and CDR2 SMNVEV (reference sequence). CDR3 length: 13 residues. Between the trimmed V and J ends, which lost 5 bases and 1 base, there was a span of 8 bases. CDR3 DNA sequence: TGTGCCAGCAGTCGCGGCGGTAACTATGGCTACACCTTC. Amino acids: CASSRGGNYGYTF.

V and J are TRBV9 and TRBJ2-7, with 7 bases that match TRBD2. The CDR3 runs to 15 residues. The ends lost 2 bases at V and 0 bases at J; junction bases unmatched: 5. The germline V gene encodes CDR1 SGDLS and CDR2 YYNGEE. CDR3 DNA sequence: TGTGCCAGCAGCGTGGGGCGGGGGAGCTCCTACGAGCAGTACTTC. This translates into CASSVGRGSSYEQYF.

The chain joins TRBV30 to TRBJ1-6, with D uncertain. This CDR3 region has 12 residues. Trimming pared 3 bases from V and 10 bases from J, leaving 10 bases between. Germline V gene lookup returns CDR1 GTSNPN and CDR2 SVGIG (reference sequence). CDR3 coding DNA: TGTGCCTGGAGCCAGAATGCCTCACCCCTCCACTTT. Translated, it gives CAWSQNASPLHF. Together with reference TRBV30 and TRBJ1-6, the CDR3 gives the full variable domain: SQTIHQWPATLVQPVGSPLSLECTVEGTSNPNLYWYRQAAGRGLQLLFYSVGIGQISSEVPQNLSASRPQDRQFILSSKKLLLSDSGFYLCAWSQNASPLHFGNGTRLTVT.

The chain has TRBV19 and TRBJ1-1; 7 positions match TRBD1. V dropped 4 bases and J dropped 7; count of bases not matched to a gene: 9. CDR1 is LNHDA and CDR2 is SQIVND in the germline V gene (reference sequence). The CDR3 is 14 residues long. As DNA, the CDR3 is TGTGCCAGTAGTACCCTAACAGGGGTAGGTGAAGCTTTCTTT. Translation: CASSTLTGVGEAFF.

There are a few counts of this clone. The rearrangement joins TRBV19 to TRBJ2-1; 9 bases fit TRBD2. Losses at the gene ends were 6 bases for V and 7 bases for J; bases not matched to a gene: 4. The CDR3 is 13 residues long. Germline CDR1 and CDR2: LNHDA and SQIVND (reference sequence). CDR3 in amino acids: CASRLAGRNEQFF. The CDR3 nucleotides read TGTGCCAGTAGACTAGCGGGCCGTAATGAGCAGTTCTTC.

The V and J genes are TRBV27 and TRBJ1-4; D remains ambiguous. CDR1 and CDR2 (germline): MNHEY, SMNVEV (reference sequence). The CDR3 contains 13 residues. Between the trimmed V and J ends, which lost 8 bases and 6 bases, there was a span of 13 bases. The CDR3 region is CASGRRRDEKLFF. CDR3 DNA: TGTGCCAGCGGTCGGAGGCGGGATGAAAAACTGTTTTTT.

The genes are TRBV28 and TRBJ2-7; D gene uncertain. V was clipped by 3 bases and J by 0 bases, with 6 bases between them. CDR1 MDHEN and CDR2 SYDVKM come from the germline V gene. CDR3 length: 13 amino acids. CDR3 in amino acids: CASSFSSSYEQYF. The CDR3 DNA reads TGTGCCAGCAGTTTTTCGAGCTCCTACGAGCAGTACTTC.

V gene TRBV12-3 or TRBV12-4 combines with J gene TRBJ1-2; D call uncertain. The CDR3 spans 13 residues. The V end lost 4 bases, the J end lost 5 bases, and 11 bases lay between the germline ends. CDR3 nucleotides: TGTGCCAGCAGTTCCGGGAACGGTTATGGCTACACCTTC. This translates into CASSSGNGYGYTF.

The chain joins TRBV28 to TRBJ1-1; TRBD1 might be the D (6 bases). CDR1 and CDR2 from the germline V gene are MDHEN and SYDVKM. The CDR3 loop spans 15 amino acids. V lost 6 bases and J lost 4, with 18 bases in between. CDR3 nucleotide sequence: TGTGCCAGCAGACCCCTACAGGGATGGGTCACTGAAGCTTTCTTT. Translation gives CASRPLQGWVTEAFF. The whole variable domain, remainder taken from reference TRBV28 and TRBJ1-1, is DVKVTQSSRYLVKRTGEKVFLECVQDMDHENMFWYRQDPGLGLRLIYFSYDVKMKEKGDIPEGYSVSREKKERFSLILESASTNQTSMYLCASRPLQGWVTEAFFGQGTRLTVV.

This chain uses TRBV6-5 with TRBJ1-3, with 8 bases that match TRBD1. There are 13 residues in the CDR3. Germline CDR1 MNHEY, CDR2 SVGAGI. Germline trimming cut 7 bases from V and 4 bases from J; bases unmatched to any gene: 3. DNA of the CDR3: TGTGCCAGCATATGGGACAGGGGAAACACCATATATTTT. The encoded protein is CASIWDRGNTIYF.

The chain uses TRBV19 and TRBJ2-7; 8 bases match TRBD1. The germline V gene encodes CDR1 LNHDA and CDR2 SQIVND (reference sequence). The CDR3 is 13 residues long. V lost 5 bases and J lost 6; bases outside the gene matches: 6. Here the CDR3 DNA reads TGTGCCAGTAGTCCGACAGGGGTCGGCGAGCAGTACTTC. Residues: CASSPTGVGEQYF.

This chain connects TRBV5-5 to TRBJ1-1; D ambiguous. CDR1 SGHKS and CDR2 YYEKEE come from the germline V gene (reference sequence). The CDR3 length is 13 residues. Trimming removed 0 bases at V and 8 bases at J, with 11 bases between. The CDR3 spells CASSLARGFEAFF. CDR3 nucleotide sequence: TGTGCCAGCAGCTTGGCCCGAGGATTCGAAGCTTTCTTT.

The J gene is TRBJ1-5, the V gene TRBV7-2, with D hard to call. The CDR3 runs to 15 residues. Deletions cut 3 bases from V and 1 base from J, with 10 bases between. Germline V CDR1 and CDR2: SGHTA, FQGNSA. The CDR3 sequence is CASSLSGMSNQPQHF. The DNA of the CDR3 is TGTGCCAGCAGCTTGTCGGGGATGAGCAATCAGCCCCAGCATTTT.

This chain uses TRBV5-1 with TRBJ2-1, with TRBD1 matching over 9 bases. CDR1 and CDR2 from the germline V gene are SGHRS and YFSETQ. CDR3 length equals 15 residues. V lost 0 bases, J lost 9 bases, and 7 bases stayed unmatched. The CDR3 region is CASSLGGQGVSEQFF. CDR3 DNA: TGCGCCAGCAGCTTGGGGGGACAGGGTGTGAGTGAGCAGTTCTTC.

The table lists this clone with a few counts. The same CDR3 is also encoded by other DNA sequences in this sample. This chain connects TRBV18 to TRBJ1-5; the D gene is possibly TRBD1 (5 bases). There are 15 residues in the CDR3. Trimming pared 6 bases from V and 0 bases from J, leaving 12 bases between. CDR1 and CDR2 (germline): KGHSH, LQKENI. The CDR3 DNA reads as TGTGCCAGCTCGCCGGCGGGGGGTAGCAATCAGCCCCAGCATTTT. This translates into CASSPAGGSNQPQHF.

CDR3 sequence reads: CASSIDHSLDYEQYF. The CDR3 nucleotides are TGTGCCAGTAGTATAGATCACAGCTTGGACTACGAGCAGTACTTC. The rearrangement uses TRBV19 and TRBJ2-7; D gene unclear. Germline V gene sequence: CDR1 LNHDA, CDR2 SQIVND (reference sequence). The CDR3 totals 15 residues. Trimming removed 0 bases at V and 3 bases at J, with 12 bases between.

The V call is TRBV6-5, the J call TRBJ2-7; no clear D gene. The CDR3 extends over 15 amino acids. V was shortened by 7 bases and J by 1 base, with 17 bases between the two germline ends. Looked up from germline, CDR1 is MNHEY and CDR2 is SVGAGI. This chain's CDR3 is CASKVGSSASYEQYF. The CDR3 nucleotides are TGTGCCAGCAAGGTGGGCAGTTCAGCATCCTACGAGCAGTACTTC.

The rearrangement links TRBV7-2 to TRBJ2-5; 11 bases fit TRBD2. Germline V gene sequence: CDR1 SGHTA, CDR2 FQGNSA. Losses at the gene ends were 2 bases for V and 0 bases for J; bases not matched to a gene: 8. This CDR3 has 18 residues. The CDR3 sequence: CASSLFTSGGRNQETQYF. The CDR3 DNA sequence: TGTGCCAGCAGCTTATTTACTAGCGGGGGCCGCAACCAAGAGACCCAGTACTTC.

The chain couples TRBV29-1 to TRBJ2-2; TRBD1 matches at 10 bases. Germline loops: CDR1 SQVTM, CDR2 ANQGSEA. The CDR3 consists of 15 residues. The V gene end was trimmed by 5 bases and the J gene end by 5 bases; junction bases not matched to a gene: 8. CDR3 DNA: TGCAGCGTTAGAATGACAGGGGGCGCTACCGGGGAGCTGTTTTTT. The encoded protein is CSVRMTGGATGELFF.

J is TRBJ1-5 and V is TRBV30; the D is unclear. CDR1 GTSNPN and CDR2 SVGIG come from the germline V gene (reference sequence). The germline V and J ends were trimmed by 2 bases and 5 bases, with 16 bases remaining between them. The length of the CDR3 is 15 residues. CDR3 amino acids: CAWSTRGLRDQPQHF. For the CDR3, the DNA is TGTGCCTGGAGTACCCGAGGGCTGAGAGATCAGCCCCAGCATTTT.

CDR3 residues: CASGPDYYNEQFF. CDR3 bases: TGTGCTAGTGGCCCGGACTATTACAATGAGCAGTTCTTC. V and J are TRBV12-5 and TRBJ2-1, with D possibly TRBD2 on 6 matching bases. Trimming took off 6 bases at V and 4 bases at J, with 10 bases between the two ends. Germline loops: CDR1 LGHNT, CDR2 FRNRAP. This CDR3 comprises 13 residues.

The chain is built from TRBV7-9 and TRBJ1-5; no firm D call. V was pared by 2 bases and J by 0 bases, with 5 bases between. The germline CDR1 and CDR2 sequences are SEHNR and FQNEAQ (reference sequence). This CDR3 region has 14 residues. The CDR3 protein is CASSLSSSNQPQHF. The CDR3 nucleotides are TGTGCCAGCAGCTTAAGTAGTAGCAATCAGCCCCAGCATTTT.

The chain is built from TRBV28 and TRBJ1-2; no clear D gene. The V gene lost 3 bases and the J gene lost 5 bases, with 13 bases spanning the gap. Germline V gene lookup returns CDR1 MDHEN and CDR2 SYDVKM. CDR3 length: 14 amino acids. The DNA of the CDR3 is TGTGCCAGCAGTTTGGCCCCGGCGGTGTATGGCTACACCTTC. Amino acids: CASSLAPAVYGYTF.

The rearrangement links TRBV7-8 to TRBJ2-3, with D possibly matching TRBD2 (6 bases). V lost 5 bases and J lost 5, with 20 bases in between. In germline, CDR1 is SGHVS, CDR2 FQNEAQ. The CDR3 is made up of 16 amino acids. The CDR3 sequence: CASSVGAGSVVDTQYF. In nucleotides, the CDR3 is TGTGCCAGCAGCGTGGGTGCCGGGAGCGTCGTAGATACGCAGTATTTT.

The genes are TRBV3-1 (or the pseudogene TRBV3-2) and TRBJ2-5; D is undetermined. V was pared by 3 bases and J by 5 bases, with 13 bases between. There are 14 residues in the CDR3. Germline V lookup: CDR1 LGHDT, CDR2 YNNKEL (reference sequence). The CDR3 is CASSHPLARETQYF. CDR3 in DNA: TGTGCCAGCAGCCACCCCCTGGCGCGGGAGACCCAGTACTTC.